These T cell receptor beta chains were read from a single sample in a study of blood T cell repertoires in COVID-19. TCRdb's table, derived via immunoSEQ multiplex PCR, lists solely in-frame clones and lacks some. The sample holds 130,000 to 150,000 clones; less than 85% are singletons and the top ten take approximately 5.8%. The specimen sequenced was peripheral blood. All receptors come from a human donor in a cohort sampled during active COVID-19. Both conserved end residues are part of each CDR3. A D gene is named only where the DNA matches it firmly. Size is omitted from some rows. Given values are once, few, many or a class for expanded clones.

V	size	J	D	DNA	CDR3
TRBV5-4	-	TRBJ2-7	TRBD2	TGTGCCAGCAGCCGAAGTAGCGGGGGCCTAACCTACGAGCAGTACTTC	CASSRSSGGLTYEQYF
TRBV30	-	TRBJ1-1	-	TGTGCCTGGAGTGGTGACCCAGGACTCACTGAAGCTTTCTTT	CAWSGDPGLTEAFF
TRBV30	-	TRBJ2-7	TRBD1	TGTGCCTTCACAGGGGAAAACTACGAGCAGTACTTC	CAFTGENYEQYF
TRBV4-3	-	TRBJ1-2	-	TGCGCCAGCAGCCAAGATGGCGGGGTAGGGGGCTACACCTTC	CASSQDGGVGGYTF
TRBV2	-	TRBJ2-3	TRBD2	TGTGCCAGCAGGACTAGCGGGGGGCCCCCAGATACGCAGTATTTT	CASRTSGGPPDTQYF
TRBV7-8	-	TRBJ1-1	TRBD1	TGTGCCAGCAGCGTGGACAGGGTGAACACTGAAGCTTTCTTT	CASSVDRVNTEAFF
TRBV6-5	once	TRBJ1-4	-	TGTGCCAGCAGCGACAACCTTAATGAAAAACTGTTTTTT	CASSDNLNEKLFF
TRBV7-2	-	TRBJ1-4	-	TGTGCCAGCAGCTTAGGGAAGGGGTATGAAAAACTGTTTTTT	CASSLGKGYEKLFF
TRBV5-6	-	TRBJ2-7	-	TGTGCCAGCAGCTTCCGACAGGCCTTCTCCGAGCAGTACTTC	CASSFRQAFSEQYF
TRBV19	-	TRBJ2-7	-	TGTGCCAGTAGTATCCGGGTCCTCTCCTACGAGCAGTACTTC	CASSIRVLSYEQYF
TRBV24-1	-	TRBJ1-1	-	TGTGCCACCAGGAACACAGGGACGGCTGAAGCTTTCTTT	CATRNTGTAEAFF
TRBV12-5	once	TRBJ2-2	-	TGTGCTAGTGGTTTGGTAATCAGGGTAGGCACCGGGGAGCTGTTTTTT	CASGLVIRVGTGELFF
TRBV2	-	TRBJ1-3	-	TGTGCCAGCAGTGAAACAGGGCCTGGAAACACCATATATTTT	CASSETGPGNTIYF
TRBV28	-	TRBJ1-1	-	TGTGCCAGCAGTAGTACAGCCGAAAAGAACACTGAAGCTTTCTTT	CASSSTAEKNTEAFF
TRBV6-2/TRBV6-3	-	TRBJ1-2	-	TGTGCCAGCAGTCCCCTGGACACGAACTATGGCTACACCTTC	CASSPLDTNYGYTF
TRBV10-2	-	TRBJ2-2	TRBD2	TGCGCCAGCAGACCGGGGGGGATTGACACCGGGGAGCTGTTTTTT	CASRPGGIDTGELFF
TRBV4-2	-	TRBJ2-5	TRBD2	TGTGCCAGCAGCCAAGTAAGCCTGCGGGGGACCGTCGGGGCCCAGTACTTC	CASSQVSLRGTVGAQYF
TRBV4-3	-	TRBJ1-1	-	TGCGCCAGCAGCCAAGACCCTCGGGACACTGAAGCTTTCTTT	CASSQDPRDTEAFF
TRBV6-6	-	TRBJ1-2	TRBD1	TGTGCCAGCAGCACAAGAGGGGGCAATGGCTACACCTTC	CASSTRGGNGYTF
TRBV18	few	TRBJ1-1	TRBD1	TGTGCCAGCTCAGTGGGACAGGCGCACACTGAAGCTTTCTTT	CASSVGQAHTEAFF
TRBV29-1	-	TRBJ2-5	TRBD1	TGCAGCGTATGGACAGGGCTCGGGGAGACCCAGTACTTC	CSVWTGLGETQYF
TRBV4-1	once	TRBJ1-2	TRBD1	TGCGCCAGCAGCCAAGGACGGGCCAGGGGGCGCAACTATGGCTACACCTTC	CASSQGRARGRNYGYTF
TRBV5-1	-	TRBJ1-2	-	TGCGCCAGCAGCTTGGGACAAAACTATGGCTACACCTTC	CASSLGQNYGYTF
TRBV7-9	few	TRBJ2-7	-	TGTGCCAGCAGCTTGGGTAGGGGTGGGAACCTCCTTAACTACGAGCAGTACTTC	CASSLGRGGNLLNYEQYF
TRBV2	few	TRBJ2-5	TRBD1	TGTGCCAGCAGAAAGGGACAGGGGTGGCAAGAGACCCAGTACTTC	CASRKGQGWQETQYF
TRBV5-4	-	TRBJ1-1	-	TGTGCCAGCAGCTCCAGGAACACTGAAGCTTTCTTT	CASSSRNTEAFF
TRBV7-6	once	TRBJ2-6	-	TGTGCCAGCAGCTTATCTTTTAATGGGGCCAACGTCCTGACTTTC	CASSLSFNGANVLTF
TRBV5-1	-	TRBJ1-2	-	TGCGCCAGCAGCTTGGCCTCCCGGGGGGGCCTCTATGGCTACACCTTC	CASSLASRGGLYGYTF
TRBV5-1	-	TRBJ1-2	-	TGCGCCAGCAGCTTGGAGGACAGCTACACCTTC	CASSLEDSYTF
TRBV9	-	TRBJ2-7	TRBD1	TGTGCCAGCAGCTCAACAGGGGGTGGCGAGCAGTACTTC	CASSSTGGGEQYF
TRBV5-4	-	TRBJ1-2	TRBD1	TGTGCCAGCAGCGGGGACAGGAGCTCGCCTTATGGCTACACCTTC	CASSGDRSSPYGYTF
TRBV18	-	TRBJ2-7	-	TGTGCCAGCTCACTAGCAGAGTACGAGCAGTACTTC	CASSLAEYEQYF
TRBV3-1/TRBV3-2	once	TRBJ2-3	-	TGTGCCAGCAGCGCTCTTGGACTACCTGGGGATTTT	CASSALGLPGDF
TRBV19	-	TRBJ1-1	-	TGTGCCAGCCATCCCCTTAGACACGGCACTGAAGCTTTCTTT	CASHPLRHGTEAFF
TRBV7-9	-	TRBJ1-3	-	TGTGCCAGCAGCACCCCCGGCGGGGGAAACACCATATATTTT	CASSTPGGGNTIYF
TRBV9	-	TRBJ1-1	TRBD1	TGTGCCAGCAGCGCCGGGACAGGGGGCACTGAAGCTTTCTTT	CASSAGTGGTEAFF
TRBV2	-	TRBJ1-1	TRBD1	TGTGCCAGCAGCGAACAGGGGACGGCTGAAGCTTTCTTT	CASSEQGTAEAFF
TRBV19	-	TRBJ2-1	-	TGTGCCAGTAGTATCCGGCGGGACGAAGCGGAGCAGTTCTTC	CASSIRRDEAEQFF
TRBV7-2	-	TRBJ2-3	-	TGTGCCAGCAGCTTAGGAGGCCTGCGGTTCACAGATACGCAGTATTTT	CASSLGGLRFTDTQYF
TRBV5-6	-	TRBJ1-6	-	TGTGCCAGCAGTCTCGGGGGGTATAATTCACCCCTCCACTTT	CASSLGGYNSPLHF
TRBV5-5	-	TRBJ2-7	TRBD1	TGTGCCAGCAGCTTAGCGGGACAGGGTATCTACGAGCAGTACTTC	CASSLAGQGIYEQYF
TRBV11-2	-	TRBJ2-7	TRBD2	TGTGCCAGCAGCGACAGACTAGTAGCGGGGGTCGAGCAGTACTTC	CASSDRLVAGVEQYF
TRBV6-2/TRBV6-3	many	TRBJ2-1	-	TGTGCCAGCAGTTACCAGGGTGCCTCTTCCAATGAGCAGTTCTTC	CASSYQGASSNEQFF
TRBV5-8	-	TRBJ2-7	-	TGTGCCAGCAGCCCCTGGACTGTTAACTCCTACGAGCAGTACTTC	CASSPWTVNSYEQYF
TRBV5-4	-	TRBJ1-2	TRBD1	TGTGCCAGCAGCACCCCCGGGACAGGGGTCCACACCTTC	CASSTPGTGVHTF
TRBV5-5	-	TRBJ2-7	TRBD1	TGTGCCAGCAGCTCCTTAACAGGGGCTCGGTCCTACGAGCAGTACTTC	CASSSLTGARSYEQYF
TRBV10-1	few	TRBJ2-1	TRBD2	TGCGCCAGCATCGTGGGACTAGAAAATACCTACTCCTACAATGAGCAGTTCTTC	CASIVGLENTYSYNEQFF
TRBV11-2	many	TRBJ2-5	-	TGTGCCAGCAGCTCCCAGGGCGGGGCACAAGAGACCCAGTACTTC	CASSSQGGAQETQYF
TRBV7-9	few	TRBJ1-5	-	TGTGCCAGCAGCTTAGACGGGGAGCAGCCCCAGCATTTT	CASSLDGEQPQHF
TRBV6-5	-	TRBJ1-2	-	TGTGCCAGCAGTTTAGGGGCCAGTAACTATGGCTACACCTTC	CASSLGASNYGYTF
TRBV11-2	-	TRBJ1-2	TRBD1	TGTGCCAGCAGCTTAGTATCGACAGGGGGATTTGGTGGCTACACCTTC	CASSLVSTGGFGGYTF
TRBV7-2	-	TRBJ2-3	-	TGTGCCAGCAGCTTAGGCTTCCGGAGTTTGGGAGATACGCAGTATTTT	CASSLGFRSLGDTQYF
TRBV5-1	-	TRBJ2-1	TRBD1	TGCGCCAGCTCCACAGGGACAGCTTACAATGAGCAGTTCTTC	CASSTGTAYNEQFF
TRBV21-1	-	TRBJ2-7	-	TGTGCCAGCAGCAAAGACGAGGGATTGAGCGGGGTCCTCCCTACCTACGAGCAGTACTTC	CASSKDEGLSGVLPTYEQYF
TRBV5-5	-	TRBJ1-5	-	TGTGCCAGCAGCCTCCGATCGGGGGGGAATCAGCCCCAGCATTTT	CASSLRSGGNQPQHF